Detailed here is one T cell receptor beta chain. This clone was seen just once. No cognate antigen has been identified for it. No clone much larger than this one lies a single base away; base qualities are absent. These data come from a study of cytomegalovirus exposure and HLA in healthy donors (dated by TCRdb to 2016 to 2017). Concerning the study at large: An earlier analysis of roughly 500 of the donors reported 276 Gb of sequence data and some 110 million unique TCR beta sequences obtained from some 200 million T cells. The genetic ancestry cluster associated with self-reported Caucasian donors included 65% to 90% of the roughly 400 genotyped donors. About 320 gigabases of sequencing data and approximately 93 million unique TCR sequences were included in an early release covering several hundred HLA-typed donors. Among some 410 genotyped donors of the cohort, an average of about 240,000 unique TCR beta nucleotide sequences were sequenced per donor, about a sixth of them non-productive. The T cell repertoires of roughly 660 subjects were profiled by immunosequencing and related to cytomegalovirus serostatus. Donor age, sex, ethnicity and CMV serostatus were collected together with the repertoire data. A separate validation cohort of more than 100 different subjects was used in addition to the approximately 610-subject first cohort. The study aimed to test whether signatures of past pathogen exposure could be identified by cataloging public T cell receptors. Because of strong linkage in the cohort, roughly five DR-DQ haplotypes were treated as single units for association and clustering. Typing coverage differed by locus: A, B, C, DRB1 and DQB1 were typed in about 620-630 donors, DQA1 in about 560, DPA1 in some 610, and DPB1 in 400 to 490. High-throughput TCR immunosequencing, statistical association of individual TCRs with disease status, and machine learning were combined to predict cytomegalovirus infection status. HLA typing included class I and class II loci at four-digit resolution. To decide whether each TCR beta V gene segment behaved as functional or pseudogenic, an earlier analysis of approximately 600 of the donors relied on high-throughput TCR beta sequencing. Genome-wide SNP genotypes for about 65% of the 666 donors were used in a later genetic analysis, which treated that subset as a discovery cohort. A later analysis re-examined previously published TCR beta repertoires from 600 to 700 donors and added high-resolution HLA genotyping to investigate patterns of TCR occurrence. In the later analysis, no new phenotypic data were used to find candidate immune exposures; instead, reliance was placed on TCR beta sequences and their occurrence across donors. Every discovery cohort repertoire had been produced on one sequencing platform. The study at large found these results: A cluster of highly shared sequence variants was judged likely to be a technical artifact of the sequencing pipeline. A later analysis found that HLA-associated TCR beta chains were more clonally expanded and had lower generation probabilities than equally common non-associated chains. Several of the top co-occurrence clusters appeared to be linked to parvovirus B19, influenza, CMV and Epstein-Barr virus, according to a later analysis. In vitro tests confirmed that a few of the cytomegalovirus-associated TCR beta chains recognize cytomegalovirus antigens. A later analysis associated about 17,000 TCR beta sequences with specific HLA alleles at a false discovery rate of 0.05. The authors suggested that the approach could potentially be extended to other disease states and immunological phenotypes. This cohort had only TCR beta chains sequenced, and the lack of alpha or paired-chain data limited which features could be detected. Some IMGT-functional V segments, including TRBV6-2 and TRBV6-3, could not be told apart with the 87-base-pair reads, so those segments were excluded. Sequencing depth was assumed to be roughly uniform across donors in the presence/absence analyses, though that assumption may not hold. In a later genetic analysis, a missense DCLRE1C variant was associated with V-gene and J-gene trimming of TCR beta chains, and the association was replicated in an independent cohort. Correlated functional status among segregating V segments might be attributable to linkage disequilibrium, but an unknown experimental factor could not be ruled out. Across donors, most TCR sequences were observed very rarely, whereas some public TCRs were present in many individuals. When HLA alleles, especially DR and DQ, strongly co-occurred, attributing TCR associations to individual alleles was difficult. In an earlier analysis of about 550 of the donors, most TCR beta V segments were observed in productive rearrangements about 90% or about 30% of the time, broadly matching IMGT annotations. A later analysis found that most CMV-associated TCR beta chains appeared HLA-restricted, with HLA associations seemingly driven largely by CMV exposure. Because counts were too low, some 17 rarely observed V segments, including chromosome 9 orphons, were excluded from the earlier analysis of some 540 of the donors. Because HLA typing was unavailable for some donors at each locus, only the typed subset was used in association tests. The study gave a list of roughly 150 TCR beta chains associated with cytomegalovirus. A later analysis found that TCR association rates varied across HLA loci, with DRB1 alleles showing the most associated TCRs and HLA-C alleles the fewest. A later genetic analysis reported fewer N-insertions in productive TCRs among donors in an Asian-associated ancestry cluster than the 666-donor mean. The classifier was reported to diagnose cytomegalovirus status with high specificity and sensitivity in both the original cohort and the validation cohort. A further reported finding was that TCR beta sequences accurately predicted the HLA-A and HLA-B alleles for most subjects in the first cohort. CMV serostatus was the only immune exposure information available for the cohort.

The library was generated by the immunoSEQ multiplex PCR assay. A mixture of 60 forward primers for TCR Vbeta segments and 13 reverse primers for TCR Jbeta segments was used in the multiplex PCR. A multiplex PCR assay on genomic DNA amplified the CDR3 region of rearranged TCR beta genes. Amplified TCR beta libraries were sequenced as 87-base-pair reads on the Illumina HiSeq System. Concerning the study's data processing: Across the 500 to 750 repertoires, a later analysis counted roughly 77 million unique TCR beta chains, approximately 12 million of which were shared by at least two donors. To remove PCR and sequencing errors, raw reads were error-corrected and collapsed into unique sequences using a nearest-neighbor algorithm that merged closely related sequences. CDR3 sequences were aligned to IMGT reference sequences to assign V, D and J gene segments. For a sequence to be retained, a match of at least six nucleotides to both a V gene segment and a J gene segment was required. Rearrangements were classified as productive when the CDR3 lacked stop codons and remained in frame with V and J, and all other rearrangements were classified as non-productive. CDR3 was defined according to IMGT convention as the region running from the second conserved V-encoded cysteine to the conserved J-encoded phenylalanine. Sequences without an unambiguous match to a single V gene segment were excluded from the earlier analysis of a few hundred of the donors. In an earlier analysis of some 590 of the donors, a V segment was called functional when productive rearrangements were above 56.7%, and segregating when the standard deviation between donors exceeded 5%. A statistical classification framework was built for diagnosing cytomegalovirus status from the catalog of TCR beta chain sequences. In a later analysis, TCR nucleotide sequences were compared against IMGT/GENE-DB human TR gene sequences so that V and J genes could be assigned. The TCRdist pipeline was used in a later analysis to assign CDR3 sequences and most-parsimonious VDJ recombination scenarios. In a later analysis, each TCR beta chain was defined by its CDR3 amino acid sequence together with its V-gene family, and reads lacking a unique V-gene family were excluded. In a later analysis, 450 to 600 highly shared, low-generation-probability nucleotide sequences were removed to address suspected cross-contamination and a sequencing artifact. For each public chain, a later analysis derived a clonal expansion index from normalized ranks of inferred template counts within each repertoire. In a later analysis, generation probabilities were computed using a VDJ recombination model fitted to out-of-frame rearrangements, and the results were checked against IGoR. In a later analysis, hypergeometric tests were used to score TCR-TCR, TCR-HLA and TCR-CMV co-occurrence, with a repertoire-size bias correction applied to TCR pairs. False discovery rates were estimated in a later analysis by permuting HLA or CMV assignments 20 times. In a later analysis, co-occurring TCRs were grouped with DBSCAN, and TCRdist sequence similarity was added when clustering was performed within HLA-allele-positive subsets. Co-occurrence clustering excluded repertoires with fewer than 30,000 or more than 120,000 public chains, plus five with anomalous nucleotide sharing. TCRdb limited this immuneACCESS table to in-frame rearrangements with V and J called. A share of clones is missing; checked studies link under half to unresolved V genes, and the rest is unexplained. V and J calls and clone size follow that table, whereas D and trimming were derived from the DNA. In this sample the table shows more than 85,000 clones, roughly three quarters of which occur a single time. The biggest ten clones account for about 2% of the sample.

In total, 500 to 700 healthy bone marrow donors made up the cohort. All cohort members were sampled while nominally healthy, although unrecorded immune exposures were likely present. The donor tested CMV seronegative, placing the donor among the approximately 400 seronegative members of the cohort. Each donor provided a peripheral blood sample, and peripheral blood mononuclear cells were used for TCR beta sequencing. The Qiagen DNeasy Blood Extraction Kit was used to extract genomic DNA from the blood cell samples. The germline V gene (reference sequence) specifies SEHNR as CDR1 and FQNEAQ as CDR2. The CDR3 numbers 19 residues from cysteine through phenylalanine. The entry retains the CDR3 DNA only, 57 bases that are in frame from base 1. A distance of 22 bases separates the germline ends of V and J, which lose 0 bases and 5 bases respectively.

This receptor was identified in a man aged 40-55 years in good health and CMV-seronegative. Sequencing was done on a sample of PBMCs. Rearrangement joined TRBV7-9 to TRBJ2-2; TRBD2 is perhaps the D gene, given 5 matching bases. The CDR3 protein: CASSLAVRSAARGTGELFF. In nucleotide form, the sequence is TGTGCCAGCAGCTTAGCGGTCCGTAGCGCGGCCCGCGGGACCGGGGAGCTGTTTTTT.